A selection of T cell receptor beta chains follows, all from one sample in a study of blood T cell repertoires in COVID-19. The method was immunoSEQ multiplex PCR; TCRdb's version includes in-frame clones alone and lacks a portion of them. The sample yields a few hundred thousand clones, approximately 78% seen once. Input material: PBMCs or T cells enriched from blood (not recorded which). Every receptor here comes from a man aged 35 to 55 who had recovered from COVID-19. The CDR3 runs from the conserved cysteine through the conserved F or W. The D gene is left open where the match is weak. Some rows have no size entry. The others give once, few or many, or a class for an expanded clone.

TRBV2	NA	TRBJ1-1	NA	TGTGCCAGCAGTACCAGGACAAGGGGGTCCACTGAAGCTTTCTTT	CASSTRTRGSTEAFF
TRBV9	NA	TRBJ1-1	NA	TGTGCCAGCCAGTTGGGACTAGCCGACACTGAAGCTTTCTTT	CASQLGLADTEAFF
TRBV5-4	TRBD2	TRBJ2-3	NA	TGTGCCAGCAGCCCGAGGACTAGCGGGAACGCGCAGTATTTT	CASSPRTSGNAQYF
TRBV6-1	NA	TRBJ2-5	NA	TGTGCCAGCAGTGAAGCCCCAGGGGGGAGCGGGAGAGGGGAGACCCAGTACTTC	CASSEAPGGSGRGETQYF
TRBV9	TRBD1	TRBJ1-2	NA	TGTGCCAGCAGCGGCCACAGGGGGCTAGACTATGGCTACACCTTC	CASSGHRGLDYGYTF
TRBV3-1/TRBV3-2	TRBD2	TRBJ2-3	NA	TGTGCCAGCAGCACTAGCGGGAGCACAGATACGCAGTATTTT	CASSTSGSTDTQYF
TRBV30	NA	TRBJ2-5	NA	TGTGCCTGGACTACACCGGGCCTAGGGGGAGAGACCCAGTACTTC	CAWTTPGLGGETQYF
TRBV5-1	TRBD1	TRBJ1-6	NA	TGCGCCAGCAGCGGCAAGGGGGCACTGAATTCACCCCTCCACTTT	CASSGKGALNSPLHF
TRBV11-2	NA	TRBJ2-6	NA	TGTGCCAGCAGCTTAGTTTATACGAGCTCTGGGGCCAACGTCCTGACTTTC	CASSLVYTSSGANVLTF
TRBV18	NA	TRBJ2-3	NA	TGTGCCAGCTCACCACAGGGGGGGCCCACAGATACGCAGTATTTT	CASSPQGGPTDTQYF
TRBV5-1	TRBD1	TRBJ2-5	NA	TGCGCCAGCAGCCCAGGGGACAGGGGGCGAGAGACCCAGTACTTC	CASSPGDRGRETQYF
TRBV19	NA	TRBJ1-4	few	TGTGCCAGCCAGATCCGGGTCCATAGATTCGCAACTAATGAAAAACTGTTTTTT	CASQIRVHRFATNEKLFF
TRBV29-1	NA	TRBJ2-4	NA	TGCAGCGCCTACGTCGGGGGGCAGGGCAAAAACATTCAGTACTTC	CSAYVGGQGKNIQYF
TRBV9	TRBD1	TRBJ1-2	NA	TGTGCCAGCTACAAAGAGGGACAGGGTCGAGGCTACACCTTC	CASYKEGQGRGYTF
TRBV7-3	NA	TRBJ2-5	NA	TGTGCCAGCAGCCCCTGGGGGGGCGGGACCCAGTACTTC	CASSPWGGGTQYF
TRBV7-6	TRBD1	TRBJ1-6	NA	TGTGCCAGCAGCCCAGGGGGCTTGTCCTATAATTCACCCCTCCACTTT	CASSPGGLSYNSPLHF
TRBV6-1	TRBD2	TRBJ2-5	NA	TGTGCCAGCAGTGATTTTAGTCTAGCGGGGACCCAAGAGACCCAGTACTTC	CASSDFSLAGTQETQYF
TRBV6-5	NA	TRBJ2-3	NA	TGTGCCAGCCGGGGAATCGATACGCAGTATTTT	CASRGIDTQYF
TRBV27	NA	TRBJ2-7	once	TGTGCCACCTCCGTGGGACTTGGGGTTGGCGAGCAGTACTTC	CATSVGLGVGEQYF
TRBV19	TRBD1	TRBJ1-2	once	TGTGCCAGTAGGGGGACAGATGCCTATGGCTACACCTTC	CASRGTDAYGYTF
TRBV29-1	NA	TRBJ2-7	NA	TGCAGCGTCTCAGTCTCCTACGAGCAGTACTTC	CSVSVSYEQYF
TRBV6-2/TRBV6-3	NA	TRBJ1-5	NA	TGTGCCAGCAGTTCGCGGGGTAGGAGCAATCAGCCCCAGCATTTT	CASSSRGRSNQPQHF
TRBV11-2	NA	TRBJ1-3	NA	TGTGCCAGCAGCTTAGACAGGGGTAAAGGAAACACCATATATTTT	CASSLDRGKGNTIYF
TRBV4-1	NA	TRBJ1-2	NA	TGCGCCAGCAGCCATTCAGGGGGCTACACCTTC	CASSHSGGYTF
TRBV11-2	NA	TRBJ2-5	NA	TGTGCCAGCAGCTTCACACATGGAAGGGGCCAAGAGACCCAGTACTTC	CASSFTHGRGQETQYF
TRBV6-5	TRBD1	TRBJ2-3	once	TGTGCCAGCAGCCGCCGGGACAGGGGTAAAGATACGCAGTATTTT	CASSRRDRGKDTQYF
TRBV7-9	TRBD1	TRBJ1-2	NA	TGTGCCAGCAGCAAACGGGACAGAATTGAATATGGCTACACCTTC	CASSKRDRIEYGYTF
TRBV5-8	NA	TRBJ1-3	NA	TGTGCCAGCATCTTCTACGTCTCTGGAAACACCATATATTTT	CASIFYVSGNTIYF
TRBV6-6	NA	TRBJ1-2	once	TGTGCCAGCAGTTCTCCGGGAGTTAAGCCCTATGGCTACACCTTC	CASSSPGVKPYGYTF
TRBV2	NA	TRBJ2-5	NA	TGTGCCAGCAGTCCGCGGGAGACCCAGTACTTC	CASSPRETQYF
TRBV5-8	TRBD2	TRBJ2-3	few	TGTGCCAGCAGCTTAAGAAGGACTAGCGGGAGAGAAGATACGCAGTATTTT	CASSLRRTSGREDTQYF
TRBV15	NA	TRBJ2-7	NA	TGTGCCACCAGCAGAGAGAGGGGAGGAACCTACGAGCAGTACTTC	CATSRERGGTYEQYF
TRBV30	TRBD2	TRBJ2-7	NA	TGTGCCTTAGAGCGGGGAGGCTCCTACGAGCAGTACTTC	CALERGGSYEQYF
TRBV7-2	NA	TRBJ2-7	few	TGTGCCAGCAGCTCTAAGGCGGGACTTTCCTACGAGCAGTACTTC	CASSSKAGLSYEQYF